This is a list of T cell receptor beta chains from one sample in a study of blood T cells in healthy people across ages. TCRdb ran MiXCR on the 5' RACE reads and lists one entry per CDR3 protein. The table has around 1.7 million distinct CDR3 sequences, 25% to 30% seen once; the top ten hold less than 9.5%. The sequenced material came from blood. These receptors came from a woman in her 30s in good health. Each CDR3 is given with its conserved first and last residue. D genes are given only for firm matches. The size field is filled for only some rows; it gives once, few, many or a size class.

d_call: -
v_call: TRBV5-1
clone_size: -
j_call: TRBJ2-1
cdr3_nt: TGCGCCAGCAGCTTGGAGCTCGGGGGAGCCTCAGGTTTTGAGCAGTTCTTC
cdr3_aa: CASSLELGGASGFEQFF

d_call: TRBD2
v_call: TRBV11-2
clone_size: -
j_call: TRBJ2-1
cdr3_nt: TGTGCCAGCAGCTCCGGCTTAGGAGCGGGGGAGACCTACAATGAGCAGTTCTTC
cdr3_aa: CASSSGLGAGETYNEQFF

d_call: TRBD2
v_call: TRBV20-1
clone_size: -
j_call: TRBJ2-7
cdr3_nt: TGCAGTGCTTTAGTAGCGGGAAGGGGGGGCGAGCAGTACTTC
cdr3_aa: CSALVAGRGGEQYF

d_call: -
v_call: TRBV4-1
clone_size: -
j_call: TRBJ2-5
cdr3_nt: TGCGCCAGCAGCCAAGGACTGAAGCCCCCGGAGGAGGGGGAGACCCAGTACTTC
cdr3_aa: CASSQGLKPPEEGETQYF

d_call: -
v_call: TRBV9
clone_size: many
j_call: TRBJ2-6
cdr3_nt: TGTGCCAGCAGCTCGATCTCTGGGGCCAACGTCCTGACTTTC
cdr3_aa: CASSSISGANVLTF

d_call: -
v_call: TRBV12-3/TRBV12-4
clone_size: many
j_call: TRBJ2-1
cdr3_nt: TGTGCCAGCAGTTCTCGCCTAGCTTCCTACAATGAGCAGTTCTTC
cdr3_aa: CASSSRLASYNEQFF

d_call: -
v_call: TRBV20-1
clone_size: -
j_call: TRBJ2-1
cdr3_nt: TGCAGTGCAACCGGGACCGTGAATGAGCAGTTCTTC
cdr3_aa: CSATGTVNEQFF

d_call: -
v_call: TRBV27
clone_size: few
j_call: TRBJ1-1
cdr3_nt: TGTGCCAGCAGTCCCCGCGGGGCGAGAGATGAAGCTTTCTTT
cdr3_aa: CASSPRGARDEAFF

d_call: TRBD2
v_call: TRBV7-6
clone_size: few
j_call: TRBJ2-1
cdr3_nt: TGTGCCAGCAGCTTCGGATATAAGCGGGGGGTCTACAATGAGCAGTTCTTC
cdr3_aa: CASSFGYKRGVYNEQFF

d_call: TRBD1
v_call: TRBV29-1
clone_size: few
j_call: TRBJ1-1
cdr3_nt: TGCAGCGTTGAGGCAGGGGGCGACGCTTTCTTT
cdr3_aa: CSVEAGGDAFF

d_call: -
v_call: TRBV28
clone_size: few
j_call: TRBJ2-1
cdr3_nt: TGTGCCAGCAGTCCTGGGACCTTAGAGGGCAATGAGCAGTTCTTC
cdr3_aa: CASSPGTLEGNEQFF

d_call: -
v_call: TRBV29-1
clone_size: -
j_call: TRBJ2-7
cdr3_nt: TGCAGCGCTTATGCGGTTTCCTGCGAGCAGTACTTC
cdr3_aa: CSAYAVSCEQYF

d_call: -
v_call: TRBV20-1
clone_size: many
j_call: TRBJ2-7
cdr3_nt: TGCAGTGCTAGTTCCCAGGTCCGCTCCTACGAGCAGTACTTC
cdr3_aa: CSASSQVRSYEQYF

d_call: TRBD2
v_call: TRBV5-1
clone_size: -
j_call: TRBJ2-5
cdr3_nt: TGCGCCAGCGAGCGGGAGGGCCGTGAGACCCAGTACTTC
cdr3_aa: CASEREGRETQYF

d_call: -
v_call: TRBV29-1
clone_size: many
j_call: TRBJ1-2
cdr3_nt: TGCAGCGCTCGTTATACGCAGGGAGGCAAAGGCTACACCTTC
cdr3_aa: CSARYTQGGKGYTF

d_call: -
v_call: TRBV28
clone_size: -
j_call: TRBJ1-2
cdr3_nt: TGTGCCAGCAGTTTCGTGGACGTGAACTATGGCTACACCTTC
cdr3_aa: CASSFVDVNYGYTF

d_call: -
v_call: TRBV5-1
clone_size: many
j_call: TRBJ1-2
cdr3_nt: TGCGCCAGCAGATTCAATGAGGGCGTTGGCTACACCTTC
cdr3_aa: CASRFNEGVGYTF

d_call: -
v_call: TRBV28
clone_size: -
j_call: TRBJ2-5
cdr3_nt: TGTACCAGCAGGGGTTATCAAGAGACCCAGTACTTC
cdr3_aa: CTSRGYQETQYF

d_call: -
v_call: TRBV6-2/TRBV6-3
clone_size: -
j_call: TRBJ1-5
cdr3_nt: TGTGCCAGCAGTTACTCGAAGGGCAGGTTTCAGCCCCAGCATTTT
cdr3_aa: CASSYSKGRFQPQHF

d_call: TRBD2
v_call: TRBV7-8
clone_size: many
j_call: TRBJ2-4
cdr3_nt: TGTGCCAGCAGCTTAAGTTTAGGACTAGGGGCCAAAAACATTCAGTACTTC
cdr3_aa: CASSLSLGLGAKNIQYF